The rows below give T cell receptor beta chains drawn from one sample of a study of OX40 agonist ivuxolimab in advanced cancers. Measured with immunoSEQ multiplex PCR; TCRdb has only the in-frame clones, and not every one. The sample has 40,000 to 50,000 clones, about four fifths seen once. This material consisted of CD4+ or CD8+ T cells sorted from blood, taken in a trial of the OX40 agonist ivuxolimab. The receptors shown here come from an adult with an advanced solid tumor such as melanoma, head and neck, liver or kidney cancer. The CDR3 runs from the conserved cysteine through the conserved F or W. Fields, in order: J gene, clone size, D gene, V gene, CDR3 protein, CDR3 DNA. The D gene is left open where the match is weak. Not all rows give a size; the values are once, few, many and, for expanded clones, a class.

>TRBJ1-4|NA|NA|TRBV5-6
CASSFGVANEKLFF
TGTGCCAGCAGCTTCGGGGTTGCTAATGAAAAACTGTTTTTT
>TRBJ2-2|NA|NA|TRBV6-5
CASSYRVEAGELFF
TGTGCCAGCAGTTACAGAGTAGAGGCCGGGGAGCTGTTTTTT
>TRBJ2-3|NA|NA|TRBV6-5
CASSTADTQYF
TGTGCCAGCAGTACGGCTGATACGCAGTATTTT
>TRBJ1-1|NA|NA|TRBV19
CASTLVWGNTEAFF
TGTGCCAGTACCCTTGTTTGGGGGAACACTGAAGCTTTCTTT
>TRBJ2-1|NA|TRBD2|TRBV28
CASSFRREGRWAHNEQFF
TGTGCCAGCAGTTTTAGGAGGGAGGGCCGGTGGGCACACAATGAGCAGTTCTTC
>TRBJ2-7|NA|TRBD1|TRBV2
CASLGQVLISYEQYF
TGTGCCAGCCTGGGACAGGTCCTCATCTCCTACGAGCAGTACTTC
>TRBJ2-7|NA|NA|TRBV11-3
CASSLGSYEQYF
TGTGCCAGCAGCTTAGGTTCCTACGAGCAGTACTTC
>TRBJ2-2|NA|NA|TRBV5-5
CASSWGGELFF
TGTGCCAGCAGCTGGGGCGGGGAGCTGTTTTTT
>TRBJ2-1|NA|NA|TRBV4-1
CASSQQENEQFF
TGCGCCAGCAGCCAACAAGAAAATGAGCAGTTCTTC
>TRBJ2-1|NA|TRBD2|TRBV4-2
CASSQGSGAYNEQFF
TGTGCCAGCAGCCAAGGAAGCGGGGCCTACAATGAGCAGTTCTTC
>TRBJ2-7|NA|TRBD1|TRBV7-9
CASSVNSGQMVYEQYF
TGTGCCAGCAGCGTAAATTCGGGACAGATGGTCTACGAGCAGTACTTC
>TRBJ1-1|NA|NA|TRBV4-3
CASSPSYRDRSTEAFF
TGCGCCAGCAGCCCGTCTTACAGGGACCGGAGCACTGAAGCTTTCTTT
>TRBJ2-1|NA|NA|TRBV27
CAIWGGDNEQFF
TGTGCCATCTGGGGCGGCGACAATGAGCAGTTCTTC
>TRBJ1-1|few|NA|TRBV5-4
CASSFGRNTEAFF
TGTGCCAGCAGCTTCGGACGGAACACTGAAGCTTTCTTT
>TRBJ2-5|NA|TRBD1|TRBV11-2
CASSLAGQGGETQYF
TGTGCCAGCAGCTTAGCTGGACAGGGGGGGGAGACCCAGTACTTC
>TRBJ2-7|NA|NA|TRBV4-2
CASSQGTEFPYEQYF
TGTGCCAGCAGCCAAGGGACAGAGTTCCCCTACGAGCAGTACTTC
>TRBJ2-7|NA|NA|TRBV28
CASSLYTPSYEQYF
TGTGCCAGCAGTTTATACACACCCTCCTACGAGCAGTACTTC
>TRBJ1-1|once|NA|TRBV7-8
CASSFPNTEAFF
TGTGCCAGCAGCTTCCCGAACACTGAAGCTTTCTTT
>TRBJ2-1|once|NA|TRBV5-6
CASSLPSEGFYNEQFF
TGTGCCAGCAGCTTGCCAAGCGAAGGGTTCTACAATGAGCAGTTCTTC
>TRBJ1-1|NA|NA|TRBV5-4
CASSLGGGTANVDTEAFF
TGTGCCAGCAGCTTGGGGGGAGGGACGGCAAACGTGGACACTGAAGCTTTCTTT
>TRBJ2-1|NA|NA|TRBV29-1
CSVVGSSYNEQFF
TGCAGCGTTGTTGGGAGCTCCTACAATGAGCAGTTCTTC
>TRBJ1-1|once|NA|TRBV19
CASSIEVRMNTEAFF
TGTGCCAGTAGTATAGAGGTCAGAATGAACACTGAAGCTTTCTTT
>TRBJ2-7|once|TRBD1|TRBV4-1
CASSQVQGAGYEQYF
TGCGCCAGCAGCCAAGTCCAGGGGGCGGGTTACGAGCAGTACTTC
>TRBJ2-7|NA|NA|TRBV28
CASSSLQGPPLYEQYF
TGTGCCAGCAGTTCCCTCCAGGGGCCCCCCCTCTACGAGCAGTACTTC
>TRBJ1-2|NA|TRBD1|TRBV5-8
CASSLRYRGEYGYTF
TGTGCCAGCAGCTTACGCTACAGGGGGGAGTATGGCTACACCTTC
>TRBJ2-1|NA|TRBD2|TRBV5-1
CASSSHGSSGGGNEQFF
TGCGCCAGCAGTTCCCACGGCTCTAGCGGGGGGGGCAATGAGCAGTTCTTC
>TRBJ1-4|NA|NA|TRBV21-1
CASSKGPSAGEKLFF
TGTGCCAGCAGCAAAGGACCGTCCGCGGGAGAAAAACTGTTTTTT
>TRBJ2-7|NA|TRBD2|TRBV10-2
CASSNSGTSGSGEQYF
TGCGCCAGCAGTAATTCCGGGACTAGCGGGAGTGGAGAGCAGTACTTC
>TRBJ2-3|NA|NA|TRBV7-9
CASSLVTTPDTQYF
TGTGCCAGCAGCTTAGTTACCACGCCAGATACGCAGTATTTT
>TRBJ2-7|NA|NA|TRBV19
CASSIGAEQYF
TGTGCCAGTAGTATTGGAGCCGAGCAGTACTTC
>TRBJ2-3|few|TRBD1|TRBV28
CASSLDGTGDTQYF
TGTGCCAGCAGTTTAGACGGGACAGGGGATACGCAGTATTTT
>TRBJ1-2|NA|TRBD1|TRBV5-4
CASTAGGVDGYTF
TGTGCCAGCACCGCAGGGGGCGTGGATGGCTACACCTTC
>TRBJ2-5|NA|NA|TRBV7-8
CASSPPGQLQETQYF
TGTGCCAGCAGCCCCCCCGGACAGCTCCAAGAGACCCAGTACTTC
>TRBJ1-1|NA|NA|TRBV6-1
CASSSYTEAFF
TGTGCCAGCAGTTCGTACACTGAAGCTTTCTTT
>TRBJ2-2|NA|NA|TRBV28
CASSTNRGGTGELFF
TGTGCCAGCAGTACAAACAGGGGAGGCACCGGGGAGCTGTTTTTT
>TRBJ2-7|once|NA|TRBV30
CAWSVLGSFAYEQYF
TGTGCCTGGAGTGTGTTAGGCAGCTTCGCCTACGAGCAGTACTTC
>TRBJ2-1|NA|NA|TRBV27
CASSLRAINEQFF
TGTGCCAGCAGTCTTCGGGCCATCAATGAGCAGTTCTTC
>TRBJ2-7|NA|NA|TRBV5-1
CASSAPSPDEQYF
TGCGCCAGCAGCGCCCCGTCCCCAGACGAGCAGTACTTC
>TRBJ2-7|NA|NA|TRBV5-4
CASSLFPDEQYF
TGTGCCAGCAGCTTGTTTCCCGACGAGCAGTACTTC
>TRBJ1-5|NA|NA|TRBV6-5
CASSYSVNQPQHF
TGTGCCAGCAGTTACTCGGTCAATCAGCCCCAGCATTTT
>TRBJ1-1|NA|TRBD1|TRBV25-1
CDLGTGEFPEAFF
TGTGACTTAGGGACAGGGGAATTCCCTGAAGCTTTCTTT
>TRBJ2-7|NA|NA|TRBV28
CASSPAFGEQYF
TGTGCCAGCAGCCCAGCATTCGGCGAGCAGTACTTC
>TRBJ2-3|NA|NA|TRBV7-9
CASSPTDTQYF
TGTGCCAGCAGCCCGACAGATACGCAGTATTTT
>TRBJ1-2|NA|NA|TRBV4-2
CASSRNRADYGYTF
TGTGCCAGCAGCCGAAACCGGGCCGACTATGGCTACACCTTC
>TRBJ2-3|NA|NA|TRBV27
CASSGGLWPDTQYF
TGTGCCAGCAGTGGCGGGCTATGGCCAGATACGCAGTATTTT
>TRBJ2-1|NA|NA|TRBV7-9
CASSLAGAPKGLFF
TGTGCCAGCAGCTTAGCCGGGGCACCAAAAGGTCTGTTCTTC
>TRBJ2-3|NA|NA|TRBV6-4
CASSEAGTGTDTQYF
TGTGCCAGCAGTGAGGCGGGGACGGGCACAGATACGCAGTATTTT
>TRBJ1-1|NA|NA|TRBV5-4
CASTANTEAFF
TGTGCCAGCACGGCAAACACTGAAGCTTTCTTT
>TRBJ2-7|NA|NA|TRBV28
CASSLTTGETYEQYF
TGTGCCAGCAGCCTAACCACAGGTGAGACCTACGAGCAGTACTTC
>TRBJ2-7|NA|NA|TRBV5-1
CASSSRAGSYEQYF
TGCGCCAGCAGCTCGAGGGCAGGGTCCTACGAGCAGTACTTC
>TRBJ2-1|NA|TRBD2|TRBV27
CASQPGLAGGARYNEQFF
TGTGCCAGCCAACCGGGACTAGCGGGAGGAGCTCGATACAATGAGCAGTTCTTC